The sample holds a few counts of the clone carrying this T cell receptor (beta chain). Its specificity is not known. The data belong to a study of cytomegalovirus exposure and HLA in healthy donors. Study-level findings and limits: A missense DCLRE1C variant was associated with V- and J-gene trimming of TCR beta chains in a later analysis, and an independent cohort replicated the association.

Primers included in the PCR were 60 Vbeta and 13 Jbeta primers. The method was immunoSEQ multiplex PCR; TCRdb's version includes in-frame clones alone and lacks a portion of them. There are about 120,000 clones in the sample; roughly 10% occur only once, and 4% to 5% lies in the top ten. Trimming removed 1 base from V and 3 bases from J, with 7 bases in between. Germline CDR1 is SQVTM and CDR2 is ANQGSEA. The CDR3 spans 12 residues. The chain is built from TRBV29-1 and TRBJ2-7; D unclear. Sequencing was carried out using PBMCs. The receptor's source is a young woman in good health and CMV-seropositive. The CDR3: CSVEGLLYEQYF. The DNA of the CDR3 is TGCAGCGTTGAAGGGTTACTCTACGAGCAGTACTTC.